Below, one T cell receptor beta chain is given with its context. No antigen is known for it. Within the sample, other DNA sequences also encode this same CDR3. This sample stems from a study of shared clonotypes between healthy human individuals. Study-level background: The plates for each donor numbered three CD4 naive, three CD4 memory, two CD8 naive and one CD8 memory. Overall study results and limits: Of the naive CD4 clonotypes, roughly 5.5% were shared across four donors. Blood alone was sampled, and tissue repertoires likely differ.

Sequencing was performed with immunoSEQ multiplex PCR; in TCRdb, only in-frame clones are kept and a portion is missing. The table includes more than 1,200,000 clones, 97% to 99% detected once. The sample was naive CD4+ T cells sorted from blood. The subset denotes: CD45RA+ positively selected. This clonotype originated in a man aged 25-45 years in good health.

CDR3 protein: CASSLAGSSYEQYF. The CDR3 DNA reads TGTGCCAGCAGCCTTGCGGGGAGCTCCTACGAGCAGTACTTC. This sequence joins TRBV11-2 and TRBJ2-7; TRBD2 is a possible D gene (6 bases). The CDR3 is 14 amino acids. Trimming left V 5 bases short and J 0 bases short, with 11 bases between. Germline CDR1 reads SGHAT; CDR2 reads FQNNGV.